What follows are 27 T cell receptor beta chains derived from one specimen sequenced in a study of cytomegalovirus exposure and HLA in healthy donors. Primers: 60 Vbeta forward and 13 Jbeta reverse. Sequencing used immunoSEQ multiplex PCR; TCRdb keeps in-frame clones, though not all of them. This table holds around 170,000 clones, 70% to 85% found once. Input material: PBMCs. The receptors originated from a male donor in good health and CMV-seronegative.

Only a few counts were recorded for this clone. The gene calls are TRBV9 and TRBJ2-3; 11 bases are shared with TRBD2. The trim removed 5 bases at V and 0 bases at J, leaving 5 bases unmatched. From germline, CDR1 is SGDLS and CDR2 YYNGEE. This CDR3 spans 16 amino acids. The CDR3 protein is CASSELAGASTDTQYF. The DNA of the CDR3 is TGTGCCAGCAGTGAACTAGCGGGAGCTAGCACAGATACGCAGTATTTT. The full variable domain, rest sourced from reference TRBV9 and TRBJ2-3, is DSGVTQTPKHLITATGQRVTLRCSPRSGDLSVYWYQQSLDQGLQFLIQYYNGEERAKGNILERFSAQQFPDLHSELNLSSLELGDSALYFCASSELAGASTDTQYFGPGTRLTVL.

The chain is built from TRBV5-4 and TRBJ1-2; possible D gene TRBD1, 5 bases. Germline V gene data show CDR1 as SGHNT and CDR2 as YYREEE (reference sequence). The V gene lost 0 bases and the J gene lost 7 bases, with 7 bases spanning the gap. The length of the CDR3 is 12 residues. The CDR3 reads CASSLERGGYTF. The DNA of the CDR3 is TGTGCCAGCAGCTTGGAAAGGGGTGGCTACACCTTC.

This chain uses TRBV11-2 with TRBJ2-3; TRBD2 matches 9 bases. CDR1 and CDR2 (germline): SGHAT, FQNNGV. The CDR3 totals 14 residues. V lost 2 bases, J lost 9 bases, and 6 bases stayed unmatched. The CDR3 nucleotides read TGTGCCAGCAGCTTATCTAGCGGGGACTCCACGCAGTATTTT. Amino acid sequence: CASSLSSGDSTQYF.

A few counts support this clone. V gene TRBV19 combines with J gene TRBJ2-1, with D maybe TRBD1 (6 bases). V was shortened by 1 base and J by 6 bases, with 13 bases between the two germline ends. CDR1 and CDR2 (germline): LNHDA, SQIVND (reference sequence). The CDR3 has 15 residues. In DNA form, the CDR3 reads TGTGCCAGTAGTATAGCGGTTCAGGGGAGCAATGAGCAGTTCTTC. It specifies CASSIAVQGSNEQFF. The whole variable domain, remainder taken from reference TRBV19 and TRBJ2-1, is DGGITQSPKYLFRKEGQNVTLSCEQNLNHDAMYWYRQDPGQGLRLIYYSQIVNDFQKGDIAEGYSVSREKKESFPLTVTSAQKNPTAFYLCASSIAVQGSNEQFFGPGTRLTVL.

The rearrangement joins TRBV9 to TRBJ2-3; 14 bases align to TRBD2. CDR1 SGDLS and CDR2 YYNGEE come from the germline V gene. The length of the CDR3 is 16 residues. V trimming: 3 bases; J trimming: 4 bases; junction bases outside the gene matches: 4. The CDR3 loop reads CASSAGTSGGADTQYF. The CDR3 coding sequence is TGTGCCAGCAGCGCCGGGACTAGCGGGGGTGCAGATACGCAGTATTTT.

This chain uses TRBV2 with TRBJ2-7, with a possible D match to TRBD2 (6 bases). V lost 6 bases and J 5 bases, leaving 17 bases between the germline ends. The CDR3 runs to 14 residues. The V gene's germline CDR1 is SNHLY and CDR2 FYNNEI. The CDR3 loop reads CASSGTSGVDEQYF. DNA for the CDR3: TGTGCCAGCAGCGGGACCTCGGGGGTAGACGAGCAGTACTTC.

DNA of the CDR3: TGCAGCGTTGAAGTTGAGGGGGGGAGAGGGGAGACCCAGTACTTC. Protein product: CSVEVEGGRGETQYF. The chain couples TRBV29-1 to TRBJ2-5; D is possibly TRBD2 (7 bases). V shed 1 base and J shed 5 bases, with 17 bases lying between them. Per germline, CDR1 SQVTM and CDR2 ANQGSEA. The CDR3 is 15 residues long.

The chain has TRBV11-2 and TRBJ1-1, with TRBD1 identical over 7 bases. Germline V gene data show CDR1 as SGHAT and CDR2 as FQNNGV. This CDR3 is built from 12 residues. Germline trimming cut 4 bases from V and 10 bases from J; bases unmatched to any gene: 6. The CDR3, as DNA: TGTGCCAGCAGCTCGAGGACAGGCTTAGCTTTCTTT. It is translated as CASSSRTGLAFF. The whole variable domain, filled in from reference TRBV11-2 and TRBJ1-1, reads EAGVAQSPRYKIIEKRQSVAFWCNPISGHATLYWYQQILGQGPKLLIQFQNNGVVDDSQLPKDRFSAERLKGVDSTLKIQPAKLEDSAVYLCASSSRTGLAFFGQGTRLTVV.

J is TRBJ2-1 and V is TRBV7-6; D not certain. Germline assignment: CDR1 SGHVS and CDR2 FNYEAQ. V was shortened by 2 bases and J by 8 bases, with 4 bases between the two germline ends. The CDR3 is made up of 11 amino acids. The CDR3 spells CASSLSDEQFF. CDR3 bases: TGTGCCAGCAGCTTATCCGATGAGCAGTTCTTC.

The rearrangement uses TRBV6-6 and TRBJ1-2; 10 bases are a match to TRBD1. The germline V gene encodes CDR1 MNHNY and CDR2 SVGAGI (reference sequence). The CDR3 has 14 amino acids. With V trimmed by 5 bases and J by 4 bases, 4 bases remained unmatched. For the CDR3, the DNA is TGTGCCAGCAGTACGACAGGGGGCGTCTATGGCTACACCTTC. Amino acids: CASSTTGGVYGYTF.

The chain links TRBV7-8 to TRBJ2-4; D might be TRBD2 (5 bases). V shed 3 bases and J shed 0 bases, with 9 bases lying between them. The CDR3 runs to 15 residues. Germline CDR1 SGHVS, CDR2 FQNEAQ. The CDR3, as DNA: TGTGCCAGCAGCTTTGGGGAGCTAGCCAAAAACATTCAGTACTTC. Translated, it gives CASSFGELAKNIQYF.

In this sample, this clone turned up once. The chain carries TRBV19 and TRBJ2-1; TRBD2 agrees at 11 bases. The V gene's germline CDR1 is LNHDA and CDR2 SQIVND (reference sequence). This CDR3 contains 17 residues. Trimming removed 7 bases from V and 9 bases from J; junction bases left unmatched: 17. Written as DNA, the CDR3 is TGTGCCAGTACCCGGACTGGGATGACTAGCGGGATCGTTGAGCAGTTCTTC. This sequence encodes CASTRTGMTSGIVEQFF.

The chain combines TRBV2 with TRBJ2-5; D is uncertain. This CDR3 region has 15 residues. Germline values: CDR1 SNHLY, CDR2 FYNNEI. Trimming left V 3 bases short and J 1 base short, with 12 bases between. CDR3 protein: CASSDPQVGQETQYF. The CDR3 bases are TGTGCCAGCAGTGATCCCCAGGTGGGCCAAGAGACCCAGTACTTC.

The CDR3 is CASSPGYNEQFF. CDR3 in DNA: TGTGCCAGCAGCCCAGGATACAATGAGCAGTTCTTC. The V gene is TRBV7-3, the J gene TRBJ2-1; D is undetermined. The germline CDR1 and CDR2 sequences are SGHTA and FQGTGA. Trimming removed 5 bases from V and 4 bases from J, with 6 bases in between. The CDR3 is made up of 12 amino acids. Based on the CDR3 plus reference TRBV7-3 and TRBJ2-1, the full variable domain is GAGVSQTPSNKVTEKGKYVELRCDPISGHTALYWYRQSLGQGPEFLIYFQGTGAADDSGLPNDRFFAVRPEGSVSTLKIQRTERGDSAVYLCASSPGYNEQFFGPGTRLTVL.

A note on this clone: An end of the junction does not agree with germline; a read error may underlie this. The chain has TRBV6-5 and TRBJ1-4; TRBD1 agrees at 9 bases. This CDR3 contains 15 residues. Germline CDR1 reads MNHEY; CDR2 reads SVGAGI. CDR3 in DNA: TGTGCCAGCAGGACCGGGACAGGGCGCAATGAAAAACTGCTTTTT. Translated: CASRTGTGRNEKLLF.

The rearrangement links TRBV7-9 to TRBJ2-3; 8 bases map to TRBD2. From germline, CDR1 is SEHNR and CDR2 FQNEAQ (reference sequence). CDR3 size: 15 residues. J lost 3 bases, V lost 5 bases, and 7 bases had no gene match. CDR3 sequence reads: CASSPSGSTTDTQYF. DNA of the CDR3: TGTGCCAGCAGCCCGAGCGGGAGCACGACAGATACGCAGTATTTT.

The rearrangement joins TRBV5-5 to TRBJ1-3, with 9 bases fitting TRBD1. CDR1 and CDR2 from the germline V gene are SGHKS and YYEKEE (reference sequence). CDR3 length equals 16 residues. The V gene end was trimmed by 2 bases and the J gene end by 3 bases; junction bases not matched to a gene: 6. CDR3 region: CASSLWGQGGGNTIYF. CDR3 in DNA: TGTGCCAGCAGCTTATGGGGACAGGGTGGTGGAAACACCATATATTTT.

The table lists this clone with a few counts. V is TRBV7-2 and J is TRBJ2-3; a possible D gene is TRBD2 (6 bases). Per germline, CDR1 SGHTA and CDR2 FQGNSA. The CDR3 runs 15 residues. V was clipped by 3 bases and J by 2 bases, with 12 bases between them. The CDR3 spells CASSLEGFITDTQYF. The CDR3 nucleotides read TGTGCCAGCAGCTTGGAGGGATTCATCACAGATACGCAGTATTTT.

V gene TRBV6-6 combines with J gene TRBJ2-2, with D perhaps matching TRBD1 (5 bases). Per germline, CDR1 MNHNY and CDR2 SVGAGI (reference sequence). Trimming shortened V by 8 bases and J by 0 bases, and 7 bases separated the two germline ends. CDR3 size: 13 residues. CDR3 residues: CASGAANTGELFF. CDR3 nucleotides: TGTGCCAGCGGGGCGGCGAACACCGGGGAGCTGTTTTTT.

The genes are TRBV27 and TRBJ1-2; 9 bases are shared with TRBD1. Germline values: CDR1 MNHEY, CDR2 SMNVEV (reference sequence). Trimming cost V 0 bases and J 6 bases; bases outside gene matches: 2. The CDR3 runs to 14 residues. CDR3 in amino acids: CASSLSTGGDGYTF. The CDR3 region has the DNA TGTGCCAGCAGTTTATCGACAGGGGGAGATGGCTACACCTTC.

V and J are TRBV19 and TRBJ2-5; maybe TRBD1 (6 bases). The CDR3 totals 15 residues. Germline V gives CDR1 LNHDA, CDR2 SQIVND (reference sequence). Trimming pared 1 base from V and 5 bases from J, leaving 14 bases between. DNA of the CDR3: TGTGCCAGTAGTATAGTTGGTGGGGGCAGCGAGACCCAGTACTTC. It translates to CASSIVGGGSETQYF.

The chain couples TRBV28 to TRBJ1-2, with 10 bases aligning to TRBD1. CDR1 and CDR2 from the germline V gene are MDHEN and SYDVKM. The CDR3 covers 15 residues. J gave up 4 bases and V 4 bases, and 6 bases lay outside the gene matches. The CDR3, as DNA: TGTGCCAGCAGTTCCGGGACAGGGGTTGGCTATGGCTACACCTTC. It yields the protein CASSSGTGVGYGYTF.

V is TRBV7-2 and J is TRBJ1-3; TRBD1 matches at 10 bases. With 5 bases clipped from V and 4 bases from J, the junction kept 5 bases outside the gene matches. This CDR3 spans 15 amino acids. Germline V gene sequence: CDR1 SGHTA, CDR2 FQGNSA. The CDR3 DNA reads as TGTGCCAGCAGCCCGGGACAGGGGTGGGGAAACACCATATATTTT. Translation: CASSPGQGWGNTIYF.

The gene calls are TRBV29-1 and TRBJ1-4; D not resolved. This CDR3 comprises 14 residues. Trimming pared 1 base from V and 8 bases from J, leaving 14 bases between. The germline V gene has CDR1 SQVTM and CDR2 ANQGSEA. The CDR3 sequence: CSVEGTGESEKLFF. In DNA, the CDR3 is TGCAGCGTTGAAGGGACCGGGGAGAGCGAAAAACTGTTTTTT. The full variable domain, its missing parts supplied by reference TRBV29-1 and TRBJ1-4, is SAVISQKPSRDICQRGTSLTIQCQVDSQVTMMFWYRQQPGQSLTLIATANQGSEATYESGFVIDKFPISRPNLTFSTLTVSNMSPEDSSIYLCSVEGTGESEKLFFGSGTQLSVL.

Turning to this clone: Other DNA sequences in this sample translate to the same CDR3. This chain connects TRBV7-2 to TRBJ2-7, with D uncertain. This CDR3 comprises 15 residues. Deletions cut 1 base from V and 0 bases from J, with 10 bases between. CDR1 SGHTA and CDR2 FQGNSA come from the germline V gene. This chain's CDR3 is CASSLGSGYSYEQYF. In nucleotides, the CDR3 is TGTGCCAGCAGCTTAGGATCCGGGTACTCCTACGAGCAGTACTTC.

The chain employs TRBV18 and TRBJ2-1, with 10 nucleotides matching TRBD1. CDR1 and CDR2 (germline): KGHSH, LQKENI. J lost 9 bases, V lost 4 bases, and 3 bases had no gene match. The CDR3 loop spans 13 amino acids. The CDR3 DNA sequence: TGTGCCAGCTCACGGGACAGGGGAGGTGAGCAGTTCTTC. This codes for CASSRDRGGEQFF.

J is TRBJ2-7 and V is TRBV2; 11 bases map to TRBD1. The CDR3 spans 14 residues. The trim removed 5 bases at V and 4 bases at J, leaving 4 bases unmatched. The germline gives CDR1 SNHLY, CDR2 FYNNEI. The CDR3 spells CASSWDRGFYEQYF. The CDR3 DNA reads as TGTGCCAGCAGTTGGGACAGGGGGTTTTACGAGCAGTACTTC. Full variable domain (missing parts from reference TRBV2 and TRBJ2-7): EPEVTQTPSHQVTQMGQEVILRCVPISNHLYFYWYRQILGQKVEFLVSFYNNEISEKSEIFDDQFSVERPDGSNFTLKIRSTKLEDSAMYFCASSWDRGFYEQYFGPGTRLTVT.